This entry lists 5 T cell receptor beta chains sequenced from one sample in a study of T cell clonality in common variable immunodeficiency. Findings and limits, study-wide: Fewer deletions and N-nucleotide insertions were reportedly seen in common variable immunodeficiency TCR beta sequences.

Assay: immunoSEQ multiplex PCR; the TCRdb copy retains only in-frame clones and omits some. The sample presents 30,000 to 40,000 clones, none singletons. These receptors have no known antigen. Sequences were obtained from peripheral blood mononuclear cells. The source is a human donor with common variable immunodeficiency.

This clone was observed at least ten times. CDR3 bases read: TGTGCCACCGGGAAAGGACAGGGAACTAATGAAAAA. This encodes CATGKGQGTNEK. The whole CDR3 is CATGKGQGTNEKLFF. The chain is built from TRBV7-9 and TRBJ1-4; TRBD1 matches at 8 bases. The CDR3 end is not reached by the read, which stops 3 residues before it; the germline J gene fills it in. The J segment lost 1 base and the V segment lost 10 bases, leaving 8 bases of the junction unmatched. This CDR3 has 15 residues. Germline assignment: CDR1 SEHNR and CDR2 FQNEAQ (reference sequence).

This clone was found a few times. A far larger clone is one base from this, pointing to a likely read error. The CDR3 is cut off 3 residues early in the read; its end comes from the germline J gene. The chain combines TRBV11-3 with TRBJ2-7; D is unresolved. Germline CDR1 is SGHNT and CDR2 is YENEEA. V gave up 4 bases and J gave up 3 bases, with 7 bases separating them. CDR3 size: 12 residues. CDR3 sequence reads: CASSWAFYEQYF. The sequenced part of the CDR3 DNA is TGTGCCAGCAGCTGGGCCTTCTACGAG.

For this clone: Read coverage stops 3 residues before the CDR3 terminus; the germline J gene supplies the remainder. The chain links TRBV19 to TRBJ2-1; perhaps TRBD2 as D (6 bases). The CDR3 covers 17 residues. Per the germline V gene, CDR1 is LNHDA and CDR2 is SQIVND (reference sequence). V was trimmed by 5 bases and J by 0 bases, leaving 17 bases between them. Incomplete CDR3 DNA: TGTGCCAGTAGTCCAGACCTGACTAGGTCCTCCTACAATGAG. It yields the protein CASSPDLTRSSYNE. The full CDR3 is CASSPDLTRSSYNEQFF.

A few counts support this clone. The read finishes 3 residues shy of the CDR3 end, and the germline J gene is used to complete it. The chain links TRBV20-1 to TRBJ2-3; no clear D. The CDR3 has 11 amino acids. The germline CDR1 and CDR2 sequences are DFQATT and SNEGSKA (reference sequence). CDR3 loop: CSASPDMAQYF. CDR3 DNA (partial): TGCAGTGCTAGCCCCGACATGGCG.

CDR3 bases read: TGTGCCAGCTCACCACGTGGCGGGGAGGGAAACGAG. Translated, it gives CASSPRGGEGNE. From start to end, the CDR3 is CASSPRGGEGNEQYF. This chain connects TRBV18 to TRBJ2-7, with 7 bases fitting TRBD2. The read stops 3 residues short of the end of the CDR3; the missing end is completed from the germline J gene. The V and J ends lost 1 base and 5 bases, in that order; junction bases with no gene match: 8. Germline V lookup: CDR1 KGHSH, CDR2 LQKENI. The CDR3 spans 15 residues.